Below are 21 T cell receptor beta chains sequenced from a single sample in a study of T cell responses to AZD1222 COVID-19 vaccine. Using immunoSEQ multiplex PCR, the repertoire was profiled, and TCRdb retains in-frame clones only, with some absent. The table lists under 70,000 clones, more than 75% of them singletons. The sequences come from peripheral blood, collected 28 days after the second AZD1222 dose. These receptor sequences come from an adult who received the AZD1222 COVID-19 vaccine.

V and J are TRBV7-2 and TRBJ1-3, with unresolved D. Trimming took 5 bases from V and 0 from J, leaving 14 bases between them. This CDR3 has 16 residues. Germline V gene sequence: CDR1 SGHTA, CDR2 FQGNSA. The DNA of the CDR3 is TGTGCCAGCAGCCCCAACCTGTATTACTCTGGAAACACCATATATTTT. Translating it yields CASSPNLYYSGNTIYF.

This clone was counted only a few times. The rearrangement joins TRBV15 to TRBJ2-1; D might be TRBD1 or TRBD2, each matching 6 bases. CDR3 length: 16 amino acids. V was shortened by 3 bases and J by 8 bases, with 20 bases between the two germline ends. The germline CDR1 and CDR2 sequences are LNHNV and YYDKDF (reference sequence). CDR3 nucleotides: TGTGCCACCAGCAGTGTTTGGGGGGCCCTAGGCGATGAGCAGTTCTTC. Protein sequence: CATSSVWGALGDEQFF.

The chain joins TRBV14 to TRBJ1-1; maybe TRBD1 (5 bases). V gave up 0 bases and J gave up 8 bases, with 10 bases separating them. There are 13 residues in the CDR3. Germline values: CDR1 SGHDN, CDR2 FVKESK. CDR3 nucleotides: TGTGCCAGCAGCCAAGATCTGGGGGGAGAAGCTTTCTTT. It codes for CASSQDLGGEAFF. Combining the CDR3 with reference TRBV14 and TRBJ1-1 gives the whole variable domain EAGVTQFPSHSVIEKGQTVTLRCDPISGHDNLYWYRRVMGKEIKFLLHFVKESKQDESGMPNNRFLAERTGGTYSTLKVQPAELEDSGVYFCASSQDLGGEAFFGQGTRLTVV.

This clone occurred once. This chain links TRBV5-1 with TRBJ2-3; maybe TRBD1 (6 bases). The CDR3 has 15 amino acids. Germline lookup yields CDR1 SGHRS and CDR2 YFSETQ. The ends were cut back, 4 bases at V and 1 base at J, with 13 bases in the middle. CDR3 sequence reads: CASSIQGRGTDTQYF. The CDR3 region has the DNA TGCGCCAGCAGCATACAGGGTCGTGGCACAGATACGCAGTATTTT.

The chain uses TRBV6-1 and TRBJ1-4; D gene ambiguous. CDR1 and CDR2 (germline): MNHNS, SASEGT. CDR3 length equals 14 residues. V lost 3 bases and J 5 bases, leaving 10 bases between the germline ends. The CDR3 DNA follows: TGTGCCAGCAGTGACCCCAGGAAAAATGAAAAACTGTTTTTT. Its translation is CASSDPRKNEKLFF.

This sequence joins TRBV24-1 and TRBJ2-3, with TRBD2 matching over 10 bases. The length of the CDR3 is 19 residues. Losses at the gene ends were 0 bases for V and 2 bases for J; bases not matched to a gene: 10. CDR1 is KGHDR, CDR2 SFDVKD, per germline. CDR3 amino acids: CATSDLISGGDLFTDTQYF. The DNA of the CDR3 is TGTGCCACCAGTGATTTGATAAGCGGGGGGGATCTTTTCACAGATACGCAGTATTTT.

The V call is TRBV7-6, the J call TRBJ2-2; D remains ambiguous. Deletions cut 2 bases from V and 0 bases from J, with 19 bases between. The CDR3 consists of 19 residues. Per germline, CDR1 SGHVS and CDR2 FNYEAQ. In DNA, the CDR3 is TGTGCCAGCAGCTTAACCCCTCAGTTGATATCTCCGAACACCGGGGAGCTGTTTTTT. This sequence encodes CASSLTPQLISPNTGELFF.

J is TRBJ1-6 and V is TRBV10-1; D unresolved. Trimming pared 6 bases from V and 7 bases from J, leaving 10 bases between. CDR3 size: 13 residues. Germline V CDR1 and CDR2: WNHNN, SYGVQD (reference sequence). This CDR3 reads CASRYGENSPLHF. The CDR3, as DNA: TGCGCCAGCAGGTATGGGGAAAATTCACCCCTCCACTTT.

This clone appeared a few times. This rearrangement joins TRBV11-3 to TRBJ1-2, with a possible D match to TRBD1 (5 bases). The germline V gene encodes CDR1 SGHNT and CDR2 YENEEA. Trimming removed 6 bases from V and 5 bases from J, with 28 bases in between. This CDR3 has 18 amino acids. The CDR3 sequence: CASSIDVAGRGRWYGYTF. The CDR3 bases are TGTGCCAGCAGTATAGATGTGGCTGGTCGGGGGAGGTGGTATGGCTACACCTTC. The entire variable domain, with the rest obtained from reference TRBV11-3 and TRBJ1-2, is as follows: EAGVVQSPRYKIIEKKQPVAFWCNPISGHNTLYWYLQNLGQGPELLIRYENEEAVDDSQLPKDRFSAERLKGVDSTLKIQPAELGDSAVYLCASSIDVAGRGRWYGYTFGSGTRLTVV.

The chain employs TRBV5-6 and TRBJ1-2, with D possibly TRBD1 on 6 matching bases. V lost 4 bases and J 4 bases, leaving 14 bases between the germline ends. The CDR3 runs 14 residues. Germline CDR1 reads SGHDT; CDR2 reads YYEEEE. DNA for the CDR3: TGTGCCAGCAGCGAGGAACAGGGTTCCTATGGCTACACCTTC. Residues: CASSEEQGSYGYTF.

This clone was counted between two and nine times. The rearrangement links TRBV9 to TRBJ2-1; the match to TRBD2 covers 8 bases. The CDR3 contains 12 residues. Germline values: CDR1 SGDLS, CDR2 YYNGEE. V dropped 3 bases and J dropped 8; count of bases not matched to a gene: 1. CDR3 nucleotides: TGTGCCAGCAGCGACGGGGGGGATGAGCAGTTCTTC. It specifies CASSDGGDEQFF.

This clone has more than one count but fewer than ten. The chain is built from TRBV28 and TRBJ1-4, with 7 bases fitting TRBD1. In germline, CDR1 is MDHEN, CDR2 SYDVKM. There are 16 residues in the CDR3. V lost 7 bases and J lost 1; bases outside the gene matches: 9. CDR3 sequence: CASTAVRTGTNEKLFF. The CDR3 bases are TGTGCCAGCACTGCTGTTCGGACAGGAACTAATGAAAAACTGTTTTTT.

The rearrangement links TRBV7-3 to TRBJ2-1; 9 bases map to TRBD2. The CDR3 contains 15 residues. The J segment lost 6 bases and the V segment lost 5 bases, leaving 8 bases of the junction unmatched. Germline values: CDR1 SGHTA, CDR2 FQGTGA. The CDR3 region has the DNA TGTGCCAGCAGCCAAATAGCGGGAGTTGGCAATGAGCAGTTCTTC. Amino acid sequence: CASSQIAGVGNEQFF.

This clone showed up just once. The CDR3 spells CASSLGAFNEQFF. CDR3 DNA: TGTGCCAGCAGCTTAGGTGCGTTCAATGAGCAGTTCTTC. The V and J genes are TRBV7-2 and TRBJ2-1; unclear D gene. The V end lost 1 base, the J end lost 6 bases, and 7 bases lay between the germline ends. Germline assignment: CDR1 SGHTA and CDR2 FQGNSA. This CDR3 comprises 13 residues. Full variable domain (outside the CDR3, taken from reference TRBV7-2 and TRBJ2-1): GAGVSQSPSNKVTEKGKDVELRCDPISGHTALYWYRQSLGQGLEFLIYFQGNSAPDKSGLPSDRFSAERTGGSVSTLTIQRTQQEDSAVYLCASSLGAFNEQFFGPGTRLTVL.

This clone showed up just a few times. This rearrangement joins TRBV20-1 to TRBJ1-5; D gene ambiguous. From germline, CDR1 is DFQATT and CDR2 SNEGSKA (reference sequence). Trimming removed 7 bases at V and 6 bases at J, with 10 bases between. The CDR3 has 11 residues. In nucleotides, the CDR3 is TGCAGTGACCCGGAGGGTCAGCCCCAGCATTTT. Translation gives CSDPEGQPQHF.

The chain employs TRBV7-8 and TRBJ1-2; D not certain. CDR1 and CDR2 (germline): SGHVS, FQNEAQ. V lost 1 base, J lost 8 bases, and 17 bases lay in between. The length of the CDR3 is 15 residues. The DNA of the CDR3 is TGTGCCAGCAGCTTAGAAAATTTGCGCGTCGGAGGCTACACCTTC. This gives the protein CASSLENLRVGGYTF.

CDR3 coding DNA: TGTGCCAGTAGTCCGGGACAGGTTTATCAGCCCCAGCATTTT. Translation gives CASSPGQVYQPQHF. The chain carries TRBV19 and TRBJ1-5, with 8 bases matching TRBD1. V trimming: 5 bases; J trimming: 5 bases; junction bases outside the gene matches: 5. The CDR3 spans 14 residues. In germline, CDR1 is LNHDA, CDR2 SQIVND (reference sequence).

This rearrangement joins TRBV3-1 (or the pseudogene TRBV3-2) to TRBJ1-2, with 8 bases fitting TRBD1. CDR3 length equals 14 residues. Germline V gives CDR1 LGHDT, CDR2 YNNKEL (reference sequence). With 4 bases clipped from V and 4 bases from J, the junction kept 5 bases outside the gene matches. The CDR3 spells CASSPTGAIYGYTF. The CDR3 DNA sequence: TGTGCCAGCAGCCCGACAGGGGCCATCTATGGCTACACCTTC.

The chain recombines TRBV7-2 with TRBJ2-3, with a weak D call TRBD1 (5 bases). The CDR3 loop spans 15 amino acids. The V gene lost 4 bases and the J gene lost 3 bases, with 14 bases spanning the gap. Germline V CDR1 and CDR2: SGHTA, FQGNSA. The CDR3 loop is CASSSAPRVTDTQYF. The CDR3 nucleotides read TGTGCCAGCAGCTCGGCCCCCAGGGTGACAGATACGCAGTATTTT.

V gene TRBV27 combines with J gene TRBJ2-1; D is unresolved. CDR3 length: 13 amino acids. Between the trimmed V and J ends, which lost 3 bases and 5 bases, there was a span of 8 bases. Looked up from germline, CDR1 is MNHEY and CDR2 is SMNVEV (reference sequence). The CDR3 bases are TGTGCCAGCAGTTTCCACATGAACAATGAGCAGTTCTTC. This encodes CASSFHMNNEQFF.

The CDR3 DNA follows: TGTGCCAGTAGTCTCCATCGGACAGGGGGCCAGTACTTC. The encoded protein is CASSLHRTGGQYF. The chain is built from TRBV19 and TRBJ2-7; 11 nucleotides align to TRBD1. The germline V gene encodes CDR1 LNHDA and CDR2 SQIVND (reference sequence). The CDR3 consists of 13 residues. J was trimmed by 10 bases and V by 5 bases; bases with no gene match: 7.